Listed here is a single T cell receptor beta chain. Antigen: not known. Since a much larger clone is just one base distant, this may be a read error. Patients aged 18 to 65 had newly diagnosed hyperthyroidism of under 2 months' duration. Diagnoses were made from clinical symptoms, serum measures (thyroxine and TRAb), thyroid ultrasound and orbital computed tomography. Researchers amplified the TCR beta CDR3 regions from RNA transcripts. First-round RT-PCR with HTBI primers amplified the TCR CDR3 region. TCRdb ran MiXCR on the multiplex PCR reads and lists one entry per CDR3 protein. The data show about 320,000 distinct CDR3 sequences, roughly 15% seen once. These data belong to a study of T cells in Graves' hyperthyroidism and ophthalmopathy. The CDR3 runs 15 residues. The germline gives CDR1 SGHVS, CDR2 FQNEAQ. Study-level points and caveats: Ophthalmopathy was separated from stable hyperthyroidism by a 13 V-J model. Blood also showed most of the thyroid clonotypes that were expanded above 0.001.

The sequence derives from a young man with Graves' hyperthyroidism. V gene TRBV7-8 combines with J gene TRBJ2-1; tentative D call: TRBD2 (6 bases). Sequencing input: blood. CDR3 amino acids: CTSSLGRDHYNEQFF. CDR3 nucleotide sequence: TGTACCAGCAGCTTAGGGCGGGACCACTACAATGAGCAGTTCTTC.